This T cell receptor beta chain originates from a study of response to subunit inactivated influenza vaccine. Study conclusions and caveats: The authors offered the suggestion that each seasonal influenza vaccination recruits few new T cells.

MiXCR, run by TCRdb on the RT-PCR reads, gives a single entry per CDR3 protein. Among 530,000 or so distinct CDR3 sequences listed, about 10% were seen once. This clonotype has just a few counts. No antigen is known for it. This specimen consisted of PBMCs from blood, obtained on the day of vaccination. This receptor was obtained from a man between 45 and 60 years old who received an inactivated influenza vaccine.

CDR3 residues: CSAEGHANTEAFF. CDR3 DNA sequence: TGCAGTGCTGAGGGACACGCGAACACTGAAGCTTTCTTT. V and J are TRBV20-1 and TRBJ1-1; maybe TRBD1 (6 bases). The CDR3 extends over 13 amino acids. In germline, CDR1 is DFQATT, CDR2 SNEGSKA (reference sequence). Trimming took off 5 bases at V and 1 base at J, with 11 bases between the two ends.